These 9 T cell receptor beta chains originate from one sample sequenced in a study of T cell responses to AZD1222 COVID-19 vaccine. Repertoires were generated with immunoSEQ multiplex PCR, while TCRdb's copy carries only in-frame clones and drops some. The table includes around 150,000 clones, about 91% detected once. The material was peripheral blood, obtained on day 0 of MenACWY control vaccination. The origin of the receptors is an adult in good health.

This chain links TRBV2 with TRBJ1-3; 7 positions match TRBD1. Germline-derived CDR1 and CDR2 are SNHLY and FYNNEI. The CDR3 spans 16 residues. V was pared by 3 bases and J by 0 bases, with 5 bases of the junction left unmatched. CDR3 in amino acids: CASSDQGVISGNTIYF. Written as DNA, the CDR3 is TGTGCCAGCAGTGACCAGGGGGTCATCTCTGGAAACACCATATATTTT.

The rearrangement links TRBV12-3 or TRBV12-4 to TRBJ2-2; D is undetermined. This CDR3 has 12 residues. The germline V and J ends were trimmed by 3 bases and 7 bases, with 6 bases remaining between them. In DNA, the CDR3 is TGTGCCAGCAGTTTTTCCGACGGGGAGCTGTTTTTT. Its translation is CASSFSDGELFF.

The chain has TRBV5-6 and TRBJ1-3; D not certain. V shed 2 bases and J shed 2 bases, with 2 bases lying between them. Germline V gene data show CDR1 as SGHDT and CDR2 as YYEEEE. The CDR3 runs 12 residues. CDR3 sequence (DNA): TGTGCCAGCAGCTTTACTGGAAACACCATATATTTT. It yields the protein CASSFTGNTIYF.

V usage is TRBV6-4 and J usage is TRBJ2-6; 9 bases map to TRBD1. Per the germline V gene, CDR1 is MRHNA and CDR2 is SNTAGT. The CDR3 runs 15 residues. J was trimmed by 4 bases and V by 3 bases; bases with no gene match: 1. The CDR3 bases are TGTGCCAGCAGTGAACAGGGGGCCGGGGCCAACGTCCTGACTTTC. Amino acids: CASSEQGAGANVLTF.

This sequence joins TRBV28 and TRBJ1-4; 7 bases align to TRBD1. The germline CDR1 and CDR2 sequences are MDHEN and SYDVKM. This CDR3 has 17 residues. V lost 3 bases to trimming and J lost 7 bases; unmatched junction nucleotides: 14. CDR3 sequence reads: CASSFRDSDLVSEKLFF. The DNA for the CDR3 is TGTGCCAGCAGTTTCCGGGACAGCGATTTAGTTAGTGAAAAACTGTTTTTT.

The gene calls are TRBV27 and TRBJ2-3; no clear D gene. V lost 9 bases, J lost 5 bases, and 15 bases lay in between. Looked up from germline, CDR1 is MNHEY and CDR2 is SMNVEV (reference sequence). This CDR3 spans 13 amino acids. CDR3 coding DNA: TGTGCCAGTATGTCTCTAGTAGGAGATACGCAGTATTTT. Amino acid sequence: CASMSLVGDTQYF.

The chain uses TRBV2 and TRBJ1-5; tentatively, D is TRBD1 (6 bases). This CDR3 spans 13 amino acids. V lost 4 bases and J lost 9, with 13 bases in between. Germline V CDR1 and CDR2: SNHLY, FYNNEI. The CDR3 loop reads CASSVTGRGPQHF. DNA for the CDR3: TGTGCCAGCAGTGTGACAGGCAGGGGGCCCCAGCATTTT.

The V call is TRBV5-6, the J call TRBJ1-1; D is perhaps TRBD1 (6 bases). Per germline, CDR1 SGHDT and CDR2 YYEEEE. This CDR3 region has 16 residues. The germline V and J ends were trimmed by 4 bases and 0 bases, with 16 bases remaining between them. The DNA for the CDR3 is TGTGCCAGCAGCCCCTCAAGGGGGACCATGAACACTGAAGCTTTCTTT. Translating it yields CASSPSRGTMNTEAFF. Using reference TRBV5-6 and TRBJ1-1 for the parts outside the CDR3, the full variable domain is DAGVTQSPTHLIKTRGQQVTLRCSPKSGHDTVSWYQQALGQGPQFIFQYYEEEERQRGNFPDRFSGHQFPNYSSELNVNALLLGDSALYLCASSPSRGTMNTEAFFGQGTRLTVV.

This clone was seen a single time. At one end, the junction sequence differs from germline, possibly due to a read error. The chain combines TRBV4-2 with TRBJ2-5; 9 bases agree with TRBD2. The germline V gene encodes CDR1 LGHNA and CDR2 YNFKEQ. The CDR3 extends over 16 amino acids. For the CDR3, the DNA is TGTGCCAGCAGCCCCGAGGGTAGCGGGGGCCTACAGCGCAGGGACTTC. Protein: CASSPEGSGGLQRRDF.